These T cell receptor beta chains were read from a single sample in a study of PD-1 blockade in classical Hodgkin lymphoma. The assay was immunoSEQ multiplex PCR, and TCRdb's table has in-frame clones only and misses some. The table shows roughly 6,800 clones, with approximately 80% occurring only once. The specimen comprised peripheral blood mononuclear cells (PBMCs), sampled before the second cycle of nivolumab. Receptors were obtained from a human donor with classical Hodgkin lymphoma. CDR3s include the opening cysteine and the closing phenylalanine or tryptophan. The order of the fields is D gene, V gene, J gene, clone size, CDR3 length, CDR3 DNA, CDR3 protein. The D gene is left open where the match is weak. Expanded clones are given a class, and other clones once, few, many or no size at all.

.	TRBV2	TRBJ1-4	.	14	TGTGCCAGCAGTGGGAGCAGGGGCAACGAAAAACTGTTTTTT	CASSGSRGNEKLFF
.	TRBV7-9	TRBJ2-1	.	16	TGTGCCAGCATGTTTCCCCTGGGGGGATCTTACAATGAGCAGTTCTTC	CASMFPLGGSYNEQFF
.	TRBV15	TRBJ1-1	.	13	TGTGCCACCAGCAGTCAGGGTGACACTGAAGCTTTCTTT	CATSSQGDTEAFF
TRBD1	TRBV5-5	TRBJ1-2	.	15	TGTGCCAGCAGCGTTGGTTGGGGACAGAACTATGGCTACACCTTC	CASSVGWGQNYGYTF
TRBD1	TRBV27	TRBJ1-4	.	16	TGTGCCAGCAGTTTCGCCGGGACAGCCGGGCTGGTGAAACTGTTTTTT	CASSFAGTAGLVKLFF
TRBD1	TRBV13	TRBJ1-2	.	15	TGTGCCAGCAGCAAAGGACAGGTCGGGGCGGAGGGCTACACCTTC	CASSKGQVGAEGYTF
TRBD2	TRBV5-6	TRBJ2-3	.	15	TGTGCCAGCAGCTTTACGGGAGGGAGCACAGATACGCAGTATTTT	CASSFTGGSTDTQYF
.	TRBV28	TRBJ2-7	once	13	TGTGCCAGCAGTGTCCTTTCTTCAAGCGAGCAGTACTTC	CASSVLSSSEQYF
TRBD1	TRBV4-1	TRBJ1-3	.	15	TGCGCCAGCAGCCAAGCTGGGACAGGGCGGAACACCATATATTTT	CASSQAGTGRNTIYF
.	TRBV28	TRBJ1-2	few	14	TGTGCCAGCAGTTCTACAGGGATCCCCTATGGCTACACCTTC	CASSSTGIPYGYTF
TRBD2	TRBV5-1	TRBJ2-3	.	16	TGCGCCAGCAGAAGGACTAGCGGGAGTGGGACAGATACGCAGTATTTT	CASRRTSGSGTDTQYF
TRBD1	TRBV29-1	TRBJ2-3	.	13	TGCAGCACCCCGGGACAGGGGGGAGATACGCAGTATTTT	CSTPGQGGDTQYF
TRBD2	TRBV27	TRBJ2-7	.	15	TGTGCCAGCAGTTTGGTCGGGCCGAGCGGGGGCGAGCAGTACTTC	CASSLVGPSGGEQYF
TRBD1	TRBV7-2	TRBJ2-5	once	15	TGTGCCAGCAGCTTAATGGGACAGGGCCGAGAGACCCAGTACTTC	CASSLMGQGRETQYF
.	TRBV6-6	TRBJ2-3	.	15	TGTGCCAGCAGTTACGAACCTAGCGGCACAGATACGCAGTATTTT	CASSYEPSGTDTQYF
.	TRBV6-6	TRBJ1-2	once	14	TGTGCCAGCAGCCCCCCCCCAGTTTCCTATGGCTACACCTTC	CASSPPPVSYGYTF
TRBD1	TRBV6-1	TRBJ2-3	.	14	TGTGCCAGCAGTATGCCGGGACAGGGAAAGTTTCAGTATTTT	CASSMPGQGKFQYF
.	TRBV7-9	TRBJ1-2	.	14	TGTGCCAGCAGCTTACTGGGGCCGGACTATGGCTACACCTTC	CASSLLGPDYGYTF
.	TRBV11-2	TRBJ2-7	.	11	TGTGCCAGCAGCTCCAGCTACGAGCAGTACTTC	CASSSSYEQYF
.	TRBV11-2	TRBJ1-1	medium-sized	14	TGTGCCAGCACCCCGGGGCCAGCGAACACTGAAGCTTTCTTT	CASTPGPANTEAFF
.	TRBV27	TRBJ2-7	.	13	TGTGCCAGCAGTTTATCCCGGTCCTACGAGCAGTACTTC	CASSLSRSYEQYF
TRBD1	TRBV4-1	TRBJ2-2	.	16	TGCGCCAGCAGCCACGGAAGGGGACAGGACACCGGGGAGCTGTTTTTT	CASSHGRGQDTGELFF
.	TRBV28	TRBJ1-2	.	13	TGTGCCAGCAGTGAGGGCCAGGGGTATGGCTACACCTTC	CASSEGQGYGYTF
TRBD2	TRBV30	TRBJ2-1	few	13	TGTGCCTGGATGGGGAGGGCCGGGGATGAGCAGTTCTTC	CAWMGRAGDEQFF
.	TRBV6-5	TRBJ1-6	.	14	TGTGCCAGCACCTACGGGACGGGGAATTCACCCCTCCACTTT	CASTYGTGNSPLHF
TRBD2	TRBV6-5	TRBJ2-1	.	15	TGTGCCAGCAGTCAAAGCGGGAGTTCCTACAATGAGCAGTTCTTC	CASSQSGSSYNEQFF
TRBD1	TRBV19	TRBJ1-5	.	13	TGTGCCAGTACTCCAGGGGGCGATCAGCCCCAGCATTTT	CASTPGGDQPQHF
TRBD1	TRBV27	TRBJ2-4	.	15	TGTGCCAGCAGTTTGGACAGGGGGTCCAAAAACATTCAGTACTTC	CASSLDRGSKNIQYF
.	TRBV9	TRBJ2-1	.	11	TGTGCCAGCAGCGTAGAAAATGAGCAGTTCTTC	CASSVENEQFF
.	TRBV6-5	TRBJ2-7	.	15	TGTGCCAGCAGTAACCGACAAGAGGGGGTCTACGAGCAGTACTTC	CASSNRQEGVYEQYF
TRBD1	TRBV18	TRBJ1-2	.	13	TGTGCCAGCTCACGGGACAGCGACTATGGCTACACCTTC	CASSRDSDYGYTF
TRBD1	TRBV29-1	TRBJ1-1	.	14	TGCAGCGGTGGACAGGGGGTGGGTAACACTGAAGCTTTCTTT	CSGGQGVGNTEAFF
TRBD1	TRBV19	TRBJ2-7	.	17	TGTGCCAGTAGTATAGATCTGCCCGGGACAGGGAGGGACGAGCAGTACTTC	CASSIDLPGTGRDEQYF
.	TRBV7-2	TRBJ2-1	.	15	TGTGCCAGCAGCTTAGAGGGTCTGATCTACAATGAGCAGTTCTTC	CASSLEGLIYNEQFF
.	TRBV6-1	TRBJ2-2	.	14	TGTGCCAGCAGTGACTACGCTGGGACCGGGGAGCTGTTTTTT	CASSDYAGTGELFF
TRBD1	TRBV7-9	TRBJ1-1	.	14	TGTGCCAGCAGCTTAGCCGGGACAGATGCTCAGGCTTTCTTT	CASSLAGTDAQAFF
.	TRBV5-5	TRBJ2-2	once	15	TGTGCCAGCAGACCCGGGGGTCTGAACACCGGGGAGCTGTTTTTT	CASRPGGLNTGELFF
TRBD1	TRBV18	TRBJ1-5	.	15	TGTGCCAGCTCACCAACCGGGACAGACAATCAGCCCCAGCATTTT	CASSPTGTDNQPQHF
.	TRBV19	TRBJ2-7	.	14	TGTGCCAGTAGGACCCACGAGCGAGGGTACGAGCAGTACTTC	CASRTHERGYEQYF
.	TRBV6-5	TRBJ2-2	.	14	TGTGCTAGCAGTTACTCGATCGGGGCCGGGGAGCTGTTTTTT	CASSYSIGAGELFF
.	TRBV27	TRBJ2-2	.	13	TGTGCCAGCAGTCAGGGGTACACCGGGGAGCTGTTTTTT	CASSQGYTGELFF
.	TRBV6-5	TRBJ2-1	.	14	TGTGCCAGCAGTTACTCGAGGACAGCCCAGGAGCAGTTCTTC	CASSYSRTAQEQFF
.	TRBV9	TRBJ2-3	.	16	TGTGCCAGCAGCGTAGGTAGCTTAATTAGCACAGATACGCAGTATTTT	CASSVGSLISTDTQYF
.	TRBV28	TRBJ2-7	few	13	TGTGCCAGCAGTTTGGCCAACTCCTACGAGCAGTACTTC	CASSLANSYEQYF
.	TRBV5-1	TRBJ2-2	.	16	TGCGCCAGCAGCGGGTCAGGGGACCCGAACACCGGGGAGCTGTTTTTT	CASSGSGDPNTGELFF
TRBD1	TRBV6-4	TRBJ2-2	.	15	TGTGCCAGCAGTGCGGGACAGGGAGGTACCGGGGAGCTGTTTTTT	CASSAGQGGTGELFF
TRBD1	TRBV13	TRBJ2-1	.	16	TGTGCCAGCAGCCCGGGACAGGGGGGAGGTGCGATGGAGCAGTTCTTC	CASSPGQGGGAMEQFF
.	TRBV18	TRBJ2-1	few	15	TGTGCCAGCTCACCACCCTTGGACCAGGGCGGTGAGCAGTTCTTC	CASSPPLDQGGEQFF
.	TRBV7-2	TRBJ1-1	once	12	TGTGCCAGCAGCTTTGGGAACACTGAAGCTTTCTTT	CASSFGNTEAFF
TRBD1	TRBV30	TRBJ2-1	.	11	TGTGCCTGGTCGACAGGGTTTGAGCAGTTCTTC	CAWSTGFEQFF